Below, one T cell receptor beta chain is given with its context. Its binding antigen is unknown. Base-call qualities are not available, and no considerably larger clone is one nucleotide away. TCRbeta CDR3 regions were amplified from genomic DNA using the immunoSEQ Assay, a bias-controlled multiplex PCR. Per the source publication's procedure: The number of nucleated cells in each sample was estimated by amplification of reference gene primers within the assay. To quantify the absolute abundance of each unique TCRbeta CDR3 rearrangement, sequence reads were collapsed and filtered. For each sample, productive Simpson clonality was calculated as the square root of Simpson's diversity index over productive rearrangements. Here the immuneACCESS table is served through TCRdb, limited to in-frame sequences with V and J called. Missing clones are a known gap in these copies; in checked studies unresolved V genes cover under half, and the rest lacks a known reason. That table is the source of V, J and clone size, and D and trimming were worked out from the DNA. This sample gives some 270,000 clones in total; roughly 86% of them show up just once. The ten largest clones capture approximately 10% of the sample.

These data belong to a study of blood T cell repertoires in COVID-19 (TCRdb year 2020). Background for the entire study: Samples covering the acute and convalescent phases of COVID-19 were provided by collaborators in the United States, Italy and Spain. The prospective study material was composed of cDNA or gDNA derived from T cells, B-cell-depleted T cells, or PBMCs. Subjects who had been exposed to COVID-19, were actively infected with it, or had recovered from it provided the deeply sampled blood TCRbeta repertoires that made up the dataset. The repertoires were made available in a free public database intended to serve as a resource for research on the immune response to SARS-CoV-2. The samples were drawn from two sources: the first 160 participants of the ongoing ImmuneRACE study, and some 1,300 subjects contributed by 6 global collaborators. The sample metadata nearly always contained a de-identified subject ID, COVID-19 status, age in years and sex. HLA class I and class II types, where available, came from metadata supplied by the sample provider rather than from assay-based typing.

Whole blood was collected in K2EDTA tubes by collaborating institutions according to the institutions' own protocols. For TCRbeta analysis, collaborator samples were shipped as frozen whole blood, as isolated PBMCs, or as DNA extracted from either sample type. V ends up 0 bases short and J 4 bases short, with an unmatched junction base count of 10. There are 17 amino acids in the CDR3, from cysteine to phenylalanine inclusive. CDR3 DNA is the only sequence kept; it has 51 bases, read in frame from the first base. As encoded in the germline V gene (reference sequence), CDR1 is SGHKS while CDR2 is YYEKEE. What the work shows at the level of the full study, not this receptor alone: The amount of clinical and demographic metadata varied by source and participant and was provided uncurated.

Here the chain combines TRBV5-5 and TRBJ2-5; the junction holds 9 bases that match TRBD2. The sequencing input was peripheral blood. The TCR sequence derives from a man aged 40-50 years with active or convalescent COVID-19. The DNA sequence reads TGTGCCAGCAGCTTGGTAGCGGGGGTCACCAACGGAGAGACCCAGTACTTC. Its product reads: CASSLVAGVTNGETQYF.